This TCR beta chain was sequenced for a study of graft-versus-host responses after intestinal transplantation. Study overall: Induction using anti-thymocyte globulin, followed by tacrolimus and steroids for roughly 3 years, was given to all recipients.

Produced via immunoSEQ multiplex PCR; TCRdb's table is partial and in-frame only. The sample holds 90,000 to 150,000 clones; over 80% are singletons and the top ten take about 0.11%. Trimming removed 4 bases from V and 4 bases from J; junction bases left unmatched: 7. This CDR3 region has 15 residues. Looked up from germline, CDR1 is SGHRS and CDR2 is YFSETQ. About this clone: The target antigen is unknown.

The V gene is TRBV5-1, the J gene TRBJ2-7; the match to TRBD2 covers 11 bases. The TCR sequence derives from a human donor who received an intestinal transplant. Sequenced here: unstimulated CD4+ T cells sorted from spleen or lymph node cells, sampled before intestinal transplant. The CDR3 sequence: CASSPGLAAQYEQYF. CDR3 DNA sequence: TGCGCCAGCAGCCCGGGACTAGCGGCTCAATACGAGCAGTACTTC.